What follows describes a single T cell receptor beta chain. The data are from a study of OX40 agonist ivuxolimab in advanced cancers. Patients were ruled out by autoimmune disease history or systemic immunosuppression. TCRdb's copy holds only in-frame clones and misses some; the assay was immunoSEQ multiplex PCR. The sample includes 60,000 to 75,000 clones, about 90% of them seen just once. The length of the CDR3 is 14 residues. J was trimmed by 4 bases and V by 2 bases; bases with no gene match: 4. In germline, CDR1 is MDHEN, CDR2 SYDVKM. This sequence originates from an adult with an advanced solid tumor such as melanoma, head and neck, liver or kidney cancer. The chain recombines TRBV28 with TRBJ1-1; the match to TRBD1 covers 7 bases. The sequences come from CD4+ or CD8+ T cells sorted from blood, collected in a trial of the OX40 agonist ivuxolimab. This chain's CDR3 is CASSLDRDGTEAFF. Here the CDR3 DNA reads TGTGCCAGCAGTTTAGACAGGGATGGCACTGAAGCTTTCTTT.